These T cell receptor beta chains were read from a single sample in a study of identical twins. TCRdb called the 5' RACE reads again in MiXCR, with one record for every CDR3 protein. Among more than 650,000 distinct CDR3 sequences listed, approximately 6.1% were seen once. The sequenced material came from naive T cells sorted from blood. The receptor set was obtained from a man in his late teens or twenties in good health. Each CDR3 is given with its conserved first and last residue. Each record gives: V gene, J gene, D gene, clone size, CDR3 DNA, CDR3 protein. A D gene is named only where the DNA matches it firmly. Only some rows state a clone size, as once, few, many or a class for expanded clones.

>TRBV3-1|TRBJ1-5|-|-
TGTGCCAGCAGCCCGGTGTATAGCAATCAGCCCCAGCATTTT
CASSPVYSNQPQHF
>TRBV6-1|TRBJ1-1|-|few
TGTGCCAGCACTAAAACCGGGGGGACCCGCACCCTGAACACTGAAGCTTTCTTT
CASTKTGGTRTLNTEAFF
>TRBV24-1|TRBJ1-5|-|-
TGTGCCACCTCTCCGGGAGGCAATCAGCCCCAGCATTTT
CATSPGGNQPQHF
>TRBV7-6|TRBJ2-2|TRBD2|-
TGTGCCAGCAGCATCGGGACTAGCGGAGCGTTTAACACCGGGGAGCTGTTTTTT
CASSIGTSGAFNTGELFF
>TRBV9|TRBJ2-3|-|-
TGTGCCAGCAGCGTAGTTTCGGGGAATGCAGATACGCAGTATTTT
CASSVVSGNADTQYF
>TRBV7-3|TRBJ2-7|-|many
TGTGCCAGCAGCTTAGGCCTAGCTACCCTCGACGAGCAGTACTTC
CASSLGLATLDEQYF
>TRBV6-1|TRBJ2-3|-|-
TGTGCCAGCAGTACAAAATACACAGATACGCAGTATTTT
CASSTKYTDTQYF
>TRBV5-1|TRBJ2-2|-|-
TGCGCCAGCAGCTTGGCCGCGCTGGCGAACACCGGGGAGCTGTTTTTT
CASSLAALANTGELFF
>TRBV28|TRBJ2-5|-|-
TGTGCCAGCACACGGGCCTCTAAGCGGGAGACCCAGTACTTC
CASTRASKRETQYF
>TRBV7-9|TRBJ2-7|TRBD2|few
TGTGCCAGCAGCCCAGGGACTAGCGGGATTCCGGACTACGAGCAGTACTTC
CASSPGTSGIPDYEQYF
>TRBV28|TRBJ2-5|-|many
TGTGCCAGCAACCCCCCAGGGACAACCCAAGAGACCCAGTACTTC
CASNPPGTTQETQYF
>TRBV7-6|TRBJ2-5|-|few
TGTGCCAGCAGCAAGGAGACTAGGGCCTGGGAGCAAGAGACCCAGTACTTC
CASSKETRAWEQETQYF
>TRBV27|TRBJ1-2|TRBD1|-
TGTGCCAGCAGTCCGGACAGGGCCGGCTACACCTTC
CASSPDRAGYTF
>TRBV9|TRBJ2-1|-|few
TGTGCCAGCAGCGTAGACATACCCTACAATGAGCAGTTCTTC
CASSVDIPYNEQFF
>TRBV10-3|TRBJ2-7|TRBD1|-
TGTGCCATCAGGAACAGGGGCCTCTACGAGCAGTACTTC
CAIRNRGLYEQYF
>TRBV3-1|TRBJ2-5|-|few
TGTGCCAGCACCAAGACAGGCTCGCAAGAGACCCAGTACTTC
CASTKTGSQETQYF
>TRBV12-3/TRBV12-4|TRBJ2-5|-|many
TGTGCCAGCAGACAGAGCAAGGGACGGGCCCAAGAGACCCAGTACTTC
CASRQSKGRAQETQYF
>TRBV3-1|TRBJ2-6|-|few
TGTGCCAGCAGCCAGAGAGGCCTATCTGGGGCCAACGTCCTGACTTTC
CASSQRGLSGANVLTF
>TRBV6-1|TRBJ2-3|TRBD2|-
TGTGCCAGCACCAACCAAGCGGGAGGGCCCAGAGATACGCAGTATTTT
CASTNQAGGPRDTQYF
>TRBV4-1|TRBJ2-7|-|many
TGCGCCAGCAGCCAAGATAGTAGTCAGGGTCTCTTCTACGAGCAGTACTTC
CASSQDSSQGLFYEQYF
>TRBV12-3/TRBV12-4|TRBJ2-5|TRBD2|-
TGTGCCAGCAGCGGGAGGGCCGGGGAGACCCAGTACTTC
CASSGRAGETQYF
>TRBV25-1|TRBJ1-1|-|few
TGTGCCAGCAGGGGACAATCTTGGGGCACTGAAGCTTTCTTT
CASRGQSWGTEAFF
>TRBV6-4|TRBJ2-7|-|few
TGTGCCAGCAGTGTAGACCCCGCCTACGAGCAGTACTTC
CASSVDPAYEQYF
>TRBV20-1|TRBJ1-1|TRBD1|many
TGCAGTGCTAGCCGTCCGGGACAGCAGAACACTGAAGCTTTCTTT
CSASRPGQQNTEAFF
>TRBV20-1|TRBJ2-7|TRBD2|few
TGCAGTGCTCCGACCGTCGGGAGGGAAGAGCAGTACTTC
CSAPTVGREEQYF
>TRBV3-1|TRBJ2-5|-|few
TGTGCCAGCAGCCAAGTACGGGAGTGGGTCTTC
CASSQVREWVF
>TRBV6-2/TRBV6-3|TRBJ1-2|-|-
TGTGCCAGCATCCACAACCCGGGCGATGGCTACACCTTC
CASIHNPGDGYTF
>TRBV5-1|TRBJ2-3|-|many
TGCGCCAGCAGCCAGAAGAACAGGGATACAGATACGCAGTATTTT
CASSQKNRDTDTQYF
>TRBV12-3/TRBV12-4|TRBJ2-5|TRBD2|-
TGTGCCAGCAGTTACGGACTAGCGGTAGAGACCCAGTACTTC
CASSYGLAVETQYF
>TRBV12-3/TRBV12-4|TRBJ2-3|-|few
TGTGCCAGCAGTGACGGAGTTCCAGATACGCAGTATTTT
CASSDGVPDTQYF
>TRBV30|TRBJ2-2|-|few
TGTGCCTGGTATAAAGTTGGGGAGCTGTTTTTT
CAWYKVGELFF
>TRBV24-1|TRBJ1-5|TRBD1|-
TGTGCCACCAGTGATCCGGGACAGGGACTCAATCAGCCCCAGCATTTT
CATSDPGQGLNQPQHF
>TRBV27|TRBJ2-5|-|many
TGTGCCAGCAGTTTATTGACCGGGAGTGAGACCCAGTACTTC
CASSLLTGSETQYF
>TRBV27|TRBJ2-1|TRBD1|many
TGTGCCAGCAGTTCCCGCGGGACAGGGAGCTATGAGCAGTTCTTC
CASSSRGTGSYEQFF
>TRBV7-2|TRBJ2-7|-|many
TGTGCCAGCAGCCGCGGCGTGGGGAGGAGCTCCTACGAGCAGTACTTC
CASSRGVGRSSYEQYF
>TRBV5-5|TRBJ2-3|-|-
TGTGCCAGCAGCCGCGACCCTAGCACAGATACGCAGTATTTT
CASSRDPSTDTQYF
>TRBV29-1|TRBJ2-1|-|few
TGCAGCGTTGAAGATCCTTCGGTGACCTCCTACAATGAGCAGTTCTTC
CSVEDPSVTSYNEQFF
>TRBV5-1|TRBJ2-2|TRBD2|many
TGCGCCAGCAGCTTGCTTGGAGGACTAGCGGCATACACCGGGGAGCTGTTTTTT
CASSLLGGLAAYTGELFF
>TRBV15|TRBJ1-2|-|few
TGTGCCACTGGGACACCGAAGAACTATGGCTACACCTTC
CATGTPKNYGYTF
>TRBV4-1|TRBJ2-1|-|-
TGCGCCAGCAGCCAACCAACGGCGGCCCTAAGCTCCTACAATGAGCAGTTCTTC
CASSQPTAALSSYNEQFF
>TRBV5-1|TRBJ1-1|-|many
TGCGCCAGCAGCTTGGGGGTCGAAGCTTTCTTT
CASSLGVEAFF
>TRBV7-9|TRBJ2-2|-|-
TGTGCCAGCAGAGATAACACCGGGGAGCTGTTTTTT
CASRDNTGELFF
>TRBV5-1|TRBJ2-7|TRBD2|many
TGCGCCAGCAGCGCGCCTAGCGGGAGATTCTACGAGCAGTACTTC
CASSAPSGRFYEQYF
>TRBV29-1|TRBJ2-5|-|few
TGCAGCGCACAGGGACGGGAGACCCAGTACTTC
CSAQGRETQYF
>TRBV29-1|TRBJ2-3|-|few
TGCAGCGTTAGCTTAGCGTTATCTAGCACAGATACGCAGTATTTT
CSVSLALSSTDTQYF
>TRBV11-2|TRBJ1-2|-|many
TGTGCCAGCAGCTTAGTGAGGGTCGGCTATGGCTACACCTTC
CASSLVRVGYGYTF
>TRBV3-1|TRBJ1-4|-|-
TGTGCCAGCAGCCTACGTCCGGGGGCGACTAATGAAAAACTGTTTTTT
CASSLRPGATNEKLFF
>TRBV15|TRBJ1-5|-|many
TGTGCCACCAGAGAGGGGCCGCAAGCGAATCAGCCCCAGCATTTT
CATREGPQANQPQHF
>TRBV20-1|TRBJ2-7|-|few
TGCAGTGCTAGAAGGGCAGAGGCCTACGAGCAGTACTTC
CSARRAEAYEQYF
>TRBV20-1|TRBJ2-3|TRBD1|few
TGCAGTGCAAGGGACAGGGCCGAAGATACGCAGTATTTT
CSARDRAEDTQYF
>TRBV5-1|TRBJ1-6|-|many
TGCGCCAGCAAGGAGGGAGATTCACCCCTCCACTTT
CASKEGDSPLHF
>TRBV7-6|TRBJ1-1|-|many
TGTGCCAGCAGCTCGGAGGTGGGTGAAGCTTTCTTT
CASSSEVGEAFF
>TRBV20-1|TRBJ2-3|TRBD2|-
TGCAGTGCCACCCTAGCGGGGGACACAGATACGCAGTATTTT
CSATLAGDTDTQYF
>TRBV4-1|TRBJ2-2|-|few
TGCGCCAGCAGCTCCGTGGGCATAACGAACACCGGGGAGCTGTTTTTT
CASSSVGITNTGELFF